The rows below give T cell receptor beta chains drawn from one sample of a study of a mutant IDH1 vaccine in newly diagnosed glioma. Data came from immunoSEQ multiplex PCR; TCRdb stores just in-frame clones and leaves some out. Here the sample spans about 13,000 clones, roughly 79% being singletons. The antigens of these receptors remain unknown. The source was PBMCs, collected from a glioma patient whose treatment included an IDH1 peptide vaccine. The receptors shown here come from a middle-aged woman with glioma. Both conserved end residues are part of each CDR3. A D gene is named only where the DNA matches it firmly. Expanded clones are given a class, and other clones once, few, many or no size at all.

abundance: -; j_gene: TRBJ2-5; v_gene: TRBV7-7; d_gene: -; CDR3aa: CASSFVRGPGETQYF; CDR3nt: TGTGCTAGCAGCTTTGTGCGGGGGCCGGGAGAGACCCAGTACTTC
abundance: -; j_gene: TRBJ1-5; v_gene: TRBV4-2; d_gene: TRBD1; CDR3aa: CASSQGGRTGGGDNQPQHF; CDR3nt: TGTGCCAGCAGCCAAGGTGGGAGGACAGGAGGTGGAGACAATCAGCCCCAGCATTTT
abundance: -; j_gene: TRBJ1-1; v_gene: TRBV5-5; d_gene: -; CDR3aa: CASSTGLLSNTEAFF; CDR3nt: TGTGCCAGCAGCACGGGACTCCTCTCGAACACTGAAGCTTTCTTT
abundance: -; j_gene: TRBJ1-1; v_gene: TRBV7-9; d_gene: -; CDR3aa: CASSNRDGRTEAFF; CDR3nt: TGTGCCAGCAGCAACAGGGACGGGAGGACTGAAGCTTTCTTT
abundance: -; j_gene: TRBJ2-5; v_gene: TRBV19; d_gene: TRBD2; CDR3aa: CASSIDGGGRQETQYF; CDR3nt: TGTGCCAGTAGTATAGACGGCGGGGGACGTCAAGAGACCCAGTACTTC
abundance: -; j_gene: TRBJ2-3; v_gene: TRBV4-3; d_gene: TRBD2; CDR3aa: CASSQESLAGRTQYF; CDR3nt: TGCGCCAGCAGCCAAGAGTCTCTAGCGGGACGTACGCAGTATTTT
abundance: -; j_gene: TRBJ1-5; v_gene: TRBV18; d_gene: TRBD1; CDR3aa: CASSPDRDQPQHF; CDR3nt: TGTGCCAGCTCACCCGACAGGGACCAGCCCCAGCATTTT
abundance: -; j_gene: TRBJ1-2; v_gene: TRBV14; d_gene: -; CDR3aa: CASSQNLQDGYTF; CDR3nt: TGTGCCAGCAGCCAAAACTTACAGGATGGCTACACCTTC
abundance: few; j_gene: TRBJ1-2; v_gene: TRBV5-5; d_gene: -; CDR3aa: CASSSVATGRGYTF; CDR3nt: TGTGCCAGCAGCTCGGTCGCGACCGGGAGGGGCTACACCTTC
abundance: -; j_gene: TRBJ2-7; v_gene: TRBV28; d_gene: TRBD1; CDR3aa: CASRGTAGEQYF; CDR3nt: TGTGCCAGCAGAGGGACAGCCGGCGAGCAGTACTTC
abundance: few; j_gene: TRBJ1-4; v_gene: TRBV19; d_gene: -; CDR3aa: CATGDWEDEKLFF; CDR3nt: TGTGCCACTGGGGACTGGGAGGACGAAAAACTGTTTTTT
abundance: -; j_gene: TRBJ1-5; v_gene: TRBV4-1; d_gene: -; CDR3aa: CASSQGQGGQPQHF; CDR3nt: TGCGCCAGCAGCCAAGGGCAGGGAGGCCAGCCCCAGCATTTT
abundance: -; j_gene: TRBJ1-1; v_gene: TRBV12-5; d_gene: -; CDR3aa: CASVGVSGTEAFF; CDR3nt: TGTGCTAGTGTCGGGGTCTCTGGCACTGAAGCTTTCTTT
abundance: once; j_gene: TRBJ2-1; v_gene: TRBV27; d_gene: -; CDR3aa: CASSSAGENYNEQFF; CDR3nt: TGTGCCAGCAGTTCGGCGGGTGAAAACTACAATGAGCAGTTCTTC
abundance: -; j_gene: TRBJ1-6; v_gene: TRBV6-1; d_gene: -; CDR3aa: CASREAHRDTFWTPLHF; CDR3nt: TGTGCCAGCCGCGAAGCACATCGGGACACCTTTTGGACACCCCTCCACTTT
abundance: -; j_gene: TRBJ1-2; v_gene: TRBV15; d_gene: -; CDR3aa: CATSRDLGLLGYTF; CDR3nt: TGTGCCACCAGCAGAGATCTGGGGTTGTTGGGCTACACCTTC
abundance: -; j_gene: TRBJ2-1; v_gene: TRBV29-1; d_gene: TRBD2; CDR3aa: CSAPPRGGGEQFF; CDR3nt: TGCAGCGCCCCCCCGCGGGGGGGTGGAGAGCAGTTCTTC
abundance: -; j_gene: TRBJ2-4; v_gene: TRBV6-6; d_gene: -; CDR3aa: CASSYDTLYKNIQYF; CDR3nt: TGTGCCAGCAGTTACGACACTCTTTACAAAAACATTCAGTACTTC
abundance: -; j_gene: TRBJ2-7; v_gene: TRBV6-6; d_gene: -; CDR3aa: CASRDPALYEQYF; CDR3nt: TGTGCCAGCAGGGACCCGGCCCTCTACGAGCAGTACTTC
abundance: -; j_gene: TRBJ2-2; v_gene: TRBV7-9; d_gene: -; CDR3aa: CASSYRGGARTGELFF; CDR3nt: TGTGCCAGCAGCTACCGTGGGGGGGCGCGGACCGGGGAGCTGTTTTTT
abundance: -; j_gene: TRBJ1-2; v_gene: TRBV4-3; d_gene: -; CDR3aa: CASSQKGGSYGYTF; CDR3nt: TGCGCCAGCAGCCAAAAGGGCGGTTCCTATGGCTACACCTTC
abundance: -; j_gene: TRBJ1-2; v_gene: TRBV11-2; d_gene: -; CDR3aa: CASSFRGSGYGYTF; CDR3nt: TGTGCCAGCAGCTTCAGGGGTTCGGGCTATGGCTACACCTTC
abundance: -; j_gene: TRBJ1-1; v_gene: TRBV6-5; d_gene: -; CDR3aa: CASSKTGTWTEAFF; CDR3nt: TGTGCCAGCAGTAAAACCGGGACATGGACTGAAGCTTTCTTT
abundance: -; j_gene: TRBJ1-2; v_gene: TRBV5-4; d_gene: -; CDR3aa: CASSSDRIYGYTF; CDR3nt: TGTGCCAGCAGCTCGGACCGAATCTATGGCTACACCTTC
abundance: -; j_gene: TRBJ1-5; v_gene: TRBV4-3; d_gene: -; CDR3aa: CASSLKRDWSNQPQHF; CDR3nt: TGCGCCAGCAGCCTAAAAAGGGATTGGAGCAATCAGCCCCAGCATTTT
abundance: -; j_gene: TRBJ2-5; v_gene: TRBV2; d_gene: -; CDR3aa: CASRDSQETQYF; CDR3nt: TGTGCCAGCCGAGACAGCCAAGAGACCCAGTACTTC
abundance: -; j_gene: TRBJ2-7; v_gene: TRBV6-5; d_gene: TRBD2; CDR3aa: CASSSPTSGRYEQYF; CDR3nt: TGTGCCAGCAGTTCCCCGACTAGCGGGAGGTACGAGCAGTACTTC
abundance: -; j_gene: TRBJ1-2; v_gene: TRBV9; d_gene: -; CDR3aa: CASSVAGTLGGYTF; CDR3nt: TGTGCCAGCAGCGTAGCGGGGACCCTCGGCGGCTACACCTTC
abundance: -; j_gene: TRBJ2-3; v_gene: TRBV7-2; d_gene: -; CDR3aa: CASSLILSGHSGTDTQYF; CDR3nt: TGTGCCAGCAGCTTAATTCTTAGCGGACACTCTGGCACAGATACGCAGTATTTT
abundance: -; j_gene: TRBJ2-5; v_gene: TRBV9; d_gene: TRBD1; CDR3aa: CASSGPTGGIETQYF; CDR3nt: TGTGCCAGCAGCGGCCCGACAGGGGGCATTGAGACCCAGTACTTC
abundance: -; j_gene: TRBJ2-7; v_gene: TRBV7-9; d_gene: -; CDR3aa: CASSPTPPAGSYEQYF; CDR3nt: TGTGCCAGCAGCCCCACCCCCCCAGCGGGCTCCTACGAGCAGTACTTC
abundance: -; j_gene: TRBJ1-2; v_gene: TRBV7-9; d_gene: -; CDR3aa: CASSPDLYGYTF; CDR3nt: TGTGCCAGCAGCCCAGACCTCTATGGCTACACCTTC
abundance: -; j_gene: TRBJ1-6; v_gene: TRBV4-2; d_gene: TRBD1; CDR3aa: CASSQAVGQNSPLHF; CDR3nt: TGTGCCAGCAGCCAAGCTGTGGGACAGAATTCACCCCTCCACTTT
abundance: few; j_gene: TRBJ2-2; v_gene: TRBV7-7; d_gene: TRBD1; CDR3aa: CASSPRGTGELFF; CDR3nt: TGTGCTAGCAGCCCCAGGGGGACCGGGGAGCTGTTTTTT
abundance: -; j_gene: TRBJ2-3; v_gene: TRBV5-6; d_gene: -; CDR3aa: CASSSNARRDTQYF; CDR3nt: TGTGCCAGCAGCTCGAACGCACGGCGGGATACGCAGTATTTT
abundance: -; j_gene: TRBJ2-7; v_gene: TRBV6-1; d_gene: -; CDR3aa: CASSENPQATAYEQYF; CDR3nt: TGTGCCAGCAGTGAAAATCCGCAGGCCACCGCCTACGAGCAGTACTTC
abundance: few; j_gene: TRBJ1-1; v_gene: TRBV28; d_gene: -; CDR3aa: CASSFARGGIPEAFF; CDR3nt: TGTGCCAGCAGTTTCGCCCGAGGGGGGATCCCTGAAGCTTTCTTT
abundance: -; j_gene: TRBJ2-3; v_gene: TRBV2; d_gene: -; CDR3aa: CASSAFQVATSRADTQYF; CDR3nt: TGTGCCAGCAGTGCATTCCAAGTGGCTACCTCGCGCGCAGATACGCAGTATTTT
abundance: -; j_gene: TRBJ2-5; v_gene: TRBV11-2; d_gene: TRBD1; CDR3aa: CASRPTGEETQYF; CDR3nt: TGTGCCAGCAGACCGACAGGGGAAGAGACCCAGTACTTC
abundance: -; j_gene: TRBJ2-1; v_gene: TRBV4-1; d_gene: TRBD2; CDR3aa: CASSRRGELAANNEQFF; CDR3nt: TGCGCCAGCAGCCGACGGGGCGAACTAGCGGCAAATAATGAGCAGTTCTTC
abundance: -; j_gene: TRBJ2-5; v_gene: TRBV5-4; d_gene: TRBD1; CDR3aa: CASSEPGQGRETQYF; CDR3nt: TGTGCCAGCAGCGAGCCGGGACAGGGGAGGGAGACCCAGTACTTC
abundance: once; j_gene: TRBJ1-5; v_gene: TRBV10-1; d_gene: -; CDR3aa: CASSVITQPQHF; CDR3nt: TGCGCCAGCAGTGTGATCACTCAGCCCCAGCATTTT
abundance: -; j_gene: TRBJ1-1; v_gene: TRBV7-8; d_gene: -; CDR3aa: CASSLPPEWNTEAFF; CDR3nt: TGTGCCAGCAGCTTACCGCCTGAATGGAACACTGAAGCTTTCTTT
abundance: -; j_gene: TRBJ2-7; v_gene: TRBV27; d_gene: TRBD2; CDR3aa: CASRSGGAYEQYF; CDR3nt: TGTGCCAGCCGTAGCGGGGGGGCCTACGAGCAGTACTTC
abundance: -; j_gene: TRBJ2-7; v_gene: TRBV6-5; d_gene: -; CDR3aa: CASSYSRGGRSEQYF; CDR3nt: TGTGCCAGCAGTTACTCGAGGGGGGGCAGGAGTGAGCAGTACTTC
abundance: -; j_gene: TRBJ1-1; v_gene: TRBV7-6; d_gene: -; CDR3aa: CASSLSVLRRMNTEAFF; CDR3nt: TGTGCCAGCAGCTTATCCGTCTTGAGGCGGATGAACACTGAAGCTTTCTTT
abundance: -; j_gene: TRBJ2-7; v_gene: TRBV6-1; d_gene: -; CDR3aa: CASSAIPYEQYF; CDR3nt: TGTGCCAGCAGTGCTATTCCCTACGAGCAGTACTTC
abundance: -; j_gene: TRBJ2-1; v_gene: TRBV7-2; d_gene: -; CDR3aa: CASSLGLYNEQFF; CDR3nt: TGTGCCAGCAGCTTAGGACTGTACAATGAGCAGTTCTTC
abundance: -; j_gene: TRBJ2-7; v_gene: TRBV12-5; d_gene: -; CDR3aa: CASGFGYEQYF; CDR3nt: TGTGCTAGTGGTTTTGGCTACGAGCAGTACTTC
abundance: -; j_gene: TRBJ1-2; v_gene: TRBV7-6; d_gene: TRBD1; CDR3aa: CASSPGPGTGPEWAGYTF; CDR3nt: TGTGCCAGCAGTCCGGGTCCCGGGACAGGGCCTGAGTGGGCTGGCTACACCTTC
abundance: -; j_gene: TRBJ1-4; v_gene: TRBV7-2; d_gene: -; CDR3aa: CASSPGLNEKLFF; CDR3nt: TGTGCCAGCAGCCCCGGGCTTAATGAAAAACTGTTTTTT
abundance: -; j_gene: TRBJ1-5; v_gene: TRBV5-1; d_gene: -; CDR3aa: CASKAGAPGGNQPQHF; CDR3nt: TGCGCCAGCAAGGCTGGGGCGCCCGGGGGCAATCAGCCCCAGCATTTT